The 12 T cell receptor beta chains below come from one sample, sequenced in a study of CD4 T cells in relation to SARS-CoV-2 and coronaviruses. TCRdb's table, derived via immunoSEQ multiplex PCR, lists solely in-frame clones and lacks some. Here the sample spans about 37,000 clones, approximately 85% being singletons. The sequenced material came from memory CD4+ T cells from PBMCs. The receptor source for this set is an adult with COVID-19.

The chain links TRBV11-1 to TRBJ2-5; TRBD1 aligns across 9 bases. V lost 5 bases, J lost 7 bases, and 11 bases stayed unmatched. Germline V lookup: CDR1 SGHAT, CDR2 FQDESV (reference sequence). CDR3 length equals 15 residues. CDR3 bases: TGTGCCAGCAGCATAGGACAGGGGCCCGGGTGGACCCAGTACTTC. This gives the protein CASSIGQGPGWTQYF.

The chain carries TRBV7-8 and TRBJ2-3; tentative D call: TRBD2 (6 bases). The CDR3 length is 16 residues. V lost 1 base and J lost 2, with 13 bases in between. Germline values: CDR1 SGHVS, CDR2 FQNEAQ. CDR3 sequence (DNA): TGTGCCAGCAGCTTAGAAGTTGGCGGGACCACAGATACGCAGTATTTT. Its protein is CASSLEVGGTTDTQYF.

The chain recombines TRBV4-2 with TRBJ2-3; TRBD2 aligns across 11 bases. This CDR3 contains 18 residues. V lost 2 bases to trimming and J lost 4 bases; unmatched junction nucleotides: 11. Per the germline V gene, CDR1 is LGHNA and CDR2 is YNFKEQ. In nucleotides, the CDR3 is TGTGCCAGCAGCCAATCCCCCGCACTAGCGGGAGTTGCAGATACGCAGTATTTT. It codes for CASSQSPALAGVADTQYF.

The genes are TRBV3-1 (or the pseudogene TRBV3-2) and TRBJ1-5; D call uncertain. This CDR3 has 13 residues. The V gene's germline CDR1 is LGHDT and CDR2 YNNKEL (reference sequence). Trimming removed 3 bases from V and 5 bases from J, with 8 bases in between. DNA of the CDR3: TGTGCCAGCAGCCAGGCTAGGGATCAGCCCCAGCATTTT. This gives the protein CASSQARDQPQHF.

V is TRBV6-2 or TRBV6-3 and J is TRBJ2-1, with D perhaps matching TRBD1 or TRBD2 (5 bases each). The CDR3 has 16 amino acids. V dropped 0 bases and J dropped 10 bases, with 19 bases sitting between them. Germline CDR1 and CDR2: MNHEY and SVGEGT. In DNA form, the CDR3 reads TGTGCCAGCAGTTACTCAGCCCGTATCGGGACCAACGAGCAGTTCTTC. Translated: CASSYSARIGTNEQFF.

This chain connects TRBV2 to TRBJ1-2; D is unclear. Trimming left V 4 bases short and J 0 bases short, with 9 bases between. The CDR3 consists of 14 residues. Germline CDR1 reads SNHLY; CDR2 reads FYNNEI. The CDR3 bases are TGTGCCAGCAGTGTGGGCGGTTCTAACTATGGCTACACCTTC. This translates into CASSVGGSNYGYTF.

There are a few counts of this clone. The CDR3 region is CASSRRQGAGSMSTEAFF. The CDR3 DNA reads TGTGCCAGCAGCCGGAGGCAGGGGGCGGGGAGTATGTCCACTGAAGCTTTCTTT. The gene calls are TRBV27 and TRBJ1-1; 8 positions agree with TRBD1. CDR1 and CDR2 from the germline V gene are MNHEY and SMNVEV (reference sequence). With V trimmed by 6 bases and J by 4 bases, 19 bases remained unmatched. The CDR3 extends over 18 amino acids.

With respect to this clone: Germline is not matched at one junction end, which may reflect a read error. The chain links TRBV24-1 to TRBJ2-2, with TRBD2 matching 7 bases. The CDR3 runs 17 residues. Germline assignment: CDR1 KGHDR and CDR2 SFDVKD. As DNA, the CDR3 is TGTGCCACCAGTGACCGAGGATCCACTAGCGCTCATGGGGGAGCTGTTTTT. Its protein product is CATSDRGSTSAHGGAVF.

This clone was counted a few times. In nucleotides, the CDR3 is TGTGCCAGCAGCCCCCTGGAGACCCAGTACTTC. Residues: CASSPLETQYF. V and J are TRBV6-5 and TRBJ2-5, with D unresolved. There are 11 residues in the CDR3. CDR1 and CDR2 from the germline V gene are MNHEY and SVGAGI. The V end was cut by 6 bases, the J end by 5 bases, with 7 bases between.

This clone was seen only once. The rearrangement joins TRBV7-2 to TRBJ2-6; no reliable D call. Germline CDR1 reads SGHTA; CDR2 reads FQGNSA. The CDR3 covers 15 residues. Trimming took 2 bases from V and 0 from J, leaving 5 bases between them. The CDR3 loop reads CASSLNSSGANVLTF. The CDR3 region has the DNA TGTGCCAGCAGCTTAAATTCCTCTGGGGCCAACGTCCTGACTTTC. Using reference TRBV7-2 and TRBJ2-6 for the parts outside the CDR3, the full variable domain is GAGVSQSPSNKVTEKGKDVELRCDPISGHTALYWYRQSLGQGLEFLIYFQGNSAPDKSGLPSDRFSAERTGGSVSTLTIQRTQQEDSAVYLCASSLNSSGANVLTFGAGSRLTVL.

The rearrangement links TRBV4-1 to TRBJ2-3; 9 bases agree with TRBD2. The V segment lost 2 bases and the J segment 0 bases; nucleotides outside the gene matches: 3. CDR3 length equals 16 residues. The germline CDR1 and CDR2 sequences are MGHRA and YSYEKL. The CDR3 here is CASSQPTSGSTDTQYF. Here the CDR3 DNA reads TGCGCCAGCAGCCAACCTACTAGCGGGAGCACAGATACGCAGTATTTT.

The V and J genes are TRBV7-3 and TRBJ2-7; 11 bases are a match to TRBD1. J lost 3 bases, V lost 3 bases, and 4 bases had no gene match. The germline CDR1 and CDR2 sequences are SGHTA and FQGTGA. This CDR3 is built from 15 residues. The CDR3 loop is CASSLAGTGGYEQYF. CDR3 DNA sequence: TGTGCCAGCAGCTTGGCCGGGACAGGGGGCTACGAGCAGTACTTC.